The following is a T cell receptor beta chain sequence with its context. Its target is not known. This record belongs to a study of regulatory T cells in long-lasting Graves disease. Time point denoted: newly diagnosed GD, antithyroid drugs for less than 3 months. Generation of the TCR library employed RNA extracted from PBMCs. CDR3 size: 16 residues. V shed 1 base and J shed 3 bases, with 15 bases lying between them. Germline-derived CDR1 and CDR2 are SGHDT and YYEEEE. Study results and limitations: Possibly, accuracy suffered from the small sample size. Among persistent patients, a larger number of public clonotypes were shared (around 2,700) than among newly diagnosed patients (about 1,000).

According to the study, TCR beta libraries were built with iRepertoire HTBI primers and CDR3-region Arm-PCR. TCRdb re-called the multiplex PCR reads with MiXCR, one entry per CDR3 protein. The sample lists about 620,000 distinct CDR3 sequences, less than 20% seen once, with more than 15% in the top ten. The same sample was also studied in work on T cells in Graves' hyperthyroidism and ophthalmopathy. This second study says: When ophthalmopathy did not progress within 18 months, Graves' hyperthyroidism was considered stable. Each diagnosis drew on symptoms, thyroxine, TRAb, thyroid ultrasound and orbital computed tomography findings.

This clonotype was sampled from a woman under 40 with Graves disease. The sequencing here drew on peripheral blood mononuclear cells (PBMCs), taken at new diagnosis, from a patient treated with antithyroid drugs. The chain is built from TRBV5-6 and TRBJ2-3, with D possibly matching TRBD2 (5 bases). DNA for the CDR3: TGTGCCAGCAGCTTGATTGGCGGAAGAGGGACAGATACGCAGTATTTT. Protein product: CASSLIGGRGTDTQYF.